This TCR beta chain was captured in a study of CD8+ T cells in alopecia areata (dated by TCRdb to the late 2010s). As for the study more broadly: Treated patients were enrolled in an open-label pilot trial of oral tofacitinib at 5 to 10 mg twice daily for moderate-to-severe alopecia areata. RNA came from the PAXgene miRNA kit for fixed scalp, the miRNeasy kit for PBMCs, and the RNeasy kit for mouse skin. To study T cell clonal expansion in alopecia areata, the researchers applied high-throughput TCRbeta sequencing to both the C3H/HeJ mouse model and human patients. For the treated patients, the SALT score, which quantifies what percentage of scalp surface area is affected, served as the measure of disease severity. Tofacitinib-treated patients had biopsies at baseline and at 4 and 24 weeks of treatment, with a later scalp biopsy in several patients. Scalp clonality was compared across normal scalp (n=4), patchy alopecia areata scalp (n=8), and alopecia totalis/universalis scalp (n=8). Patients stayed on tofacitinib for 6 to 18 months and then had 6 months of follow-up off drug so that delayed response and recurrence could be assessed. TCRbeta CDR3 regions were amplified by immunoSEQ multiplex PCR using 35 Vbeta forward and 13 Jbeta reverse primers. Scalp tissue and sorted CD4+ and CD8+ peripheral blood T cells from patchy and totalis/universalis alopecia areata patients and from healthy controls were covered by human TCRbeta sequencing.

Library preparation used the immunoSEQ multiplex PCR assay. For TCR sequencing, RNA was extracted from every sample and reverse transcribed into cDNA to serve as template. First-strand cDNA was synthesized with SuperScript III using a 2:1 mix of oligo-dT and random hexamers. Amplification bias was assessed with a synthetic immune receptor repertoire, and residual bias was removed computationally. The published analysis was carried out like this. After raw reads were preprocessed to remove errors, the CDR3 was defined following IMGT conventions as running from the conserved cysteine to phenylalanine. Clonality was computed as 1 minus the Shannon entropy, with the entropy normalized by log2 of the number of productive unique TCRs. Whether each scalp clone was CD4 or CD8 was inferred by checking scalp TCRbeta sequences against the CD4 and CD8 repertoires from sorted blood. The immuneACCESS repertoire file appears here via TCRdb, limited to in-frame rearrangements. These files lack a portion of the clones; in checked studies, under half of the deficit traces to unresolved V genes, and the cause of the others is not known. That table furnishes V, J and clone size, whereas the DNA furnished D and trimming. Counted in this sample were more than 150,000 clones; about 47% of them appeared once. 10% of the sample comes from the top ten.

Trimming removed 0 bases from V and 2 bases from J, leaving 7 bases between the germline ends. The germline V gene sets CDR1 to SGHDT and CDR2 to YYEEEE. Including cysteine and phenylalanine, the CDR3 has 14 amino acids. Left in the record is the CDR3 DNA by itself, 42 bases read in frame from the first base. The treatment or condition tag for this specimen amounts to: oral pan-JAK inhibitor, 5-10 mg twice daily. Lesional scalp punch biopsies and peripheral blood were collected from alopecia areata patients. After PBMCs were isolated by density centrifugation and stained for CD3, CD4 and CD8, a FACSAria was used to sort CD4+ and CD8+ T cells. The study at large found these results: Compared with normal scalp, lesional scalp, particularly in alopecia totalis/universalis, had higher clonality and more expanded CD8+ clones, which suggests antigenic drive. Unlike mouse skin, which is dominated by gammadelta T cells, normal human skin has resident alphabeta T cells that are also sequenced, and this complicates analysis of the scalp TCR repertoire. Because the treated cohort was small and had just a single nonresponder, larger studies are needed to establish links between baseline CD8+ expansion and response. Scalp clonality and the number of expanded CD8+ clones among the top 100 scalp clones were significantly decreased by tofacitinib. TCR sequences shared between patients were less clear than in mice, possibly partly because of HLA diversity in the patient population. During tofacitinib treatment, many expanded lesional clones remained in scalp and blood, and this persistence may partly explain relapse after treatment is stopped.

Note on this clone: Its recognized antigen is unknown. No base-level quality is on record; no much larger clone is a single base apart.

This receptor was obtained from a human donor with alopecia areata. Sequenced material: CD8+ T cells sorted from blood, taken at week 52, from a patient treated with tofacitinib. The chain is made from TRBV5-6 and TRBJ2-3; the D gene is possibly TRBD1, with 5 bases matching. The nucleotides are TGTGCCAGCAGCTTGGGACAGATCACAGATACGCAGTATTTT. Translated, this is CASSLGQITDTQYF.